This TCR beta chain was sequenced for a study of blood T cell repertoires in COVID-19. Germline values: CDR1 SGHDT, CDR2 YYEEEE. The CDR3 consists of 15 residues. V was shortened by 4 bases and J by 2 bases, with 13 bases between the two germline ends. How the authors handled the data: Using reference gene primer amplification, nucleated cell counts were estimated. This table comes from immunoSEQ multiplex PCR, and its TCRdb copy is limited to in-frame clones, with some not included. Clone size and V and J calls were adopted from that table, with D and trimming inferred from the DNA. The sample has under 200,000 clones, roughly 84% seen once.

The receptor was derived from a woman aged 70-85 years with COVID-19, enrolled during active disease. Input material: peripheral blood. The chain uses TRBV5-6 and TRBJ1-3; the D gene is possibly TRBD1 (5 bases). The CDR3 DNA reads as TGTGCCAGCAGCGCAGGCGGGACTCCTGGAAACACCATATATTTT. It codes for CASSAGGTPGNTIYF.